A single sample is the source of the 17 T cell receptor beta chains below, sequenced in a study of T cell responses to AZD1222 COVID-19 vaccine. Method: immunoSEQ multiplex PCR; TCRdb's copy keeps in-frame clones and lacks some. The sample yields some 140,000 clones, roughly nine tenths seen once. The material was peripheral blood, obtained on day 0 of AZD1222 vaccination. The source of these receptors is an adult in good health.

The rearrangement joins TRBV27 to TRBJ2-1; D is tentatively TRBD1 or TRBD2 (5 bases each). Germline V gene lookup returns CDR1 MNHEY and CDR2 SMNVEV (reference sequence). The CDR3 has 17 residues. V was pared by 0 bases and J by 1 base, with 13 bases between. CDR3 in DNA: TGTGCCAGCAGTTTATCGGGGACGGCCACTTCCTACAATGAGCAGTTCTTC. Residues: CASSLSGTATSYNEQFF.

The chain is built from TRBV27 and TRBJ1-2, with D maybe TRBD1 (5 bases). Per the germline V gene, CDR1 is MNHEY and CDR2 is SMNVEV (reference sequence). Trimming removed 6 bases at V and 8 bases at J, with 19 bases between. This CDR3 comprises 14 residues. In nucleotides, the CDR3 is TGTGCCAGCAGAACTTCCGGGGGTTTCGAAGGCTACACCTTC. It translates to CASRTSGGFEGYTF.

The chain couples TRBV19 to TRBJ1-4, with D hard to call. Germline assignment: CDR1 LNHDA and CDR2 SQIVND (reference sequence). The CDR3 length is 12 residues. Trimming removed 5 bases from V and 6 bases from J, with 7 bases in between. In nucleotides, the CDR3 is TGTGCCAGTAGTGCCGCATATGAAAAACTGTTTTTT. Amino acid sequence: CASSAAYEKLFF.

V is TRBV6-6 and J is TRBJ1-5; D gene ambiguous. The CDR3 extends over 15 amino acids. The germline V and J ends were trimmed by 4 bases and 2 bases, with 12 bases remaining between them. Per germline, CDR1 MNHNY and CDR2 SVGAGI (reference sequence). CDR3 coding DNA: TGTGCCAGCAGTTTCGGACCCCCGGGCAATCAGCCCCAGCATTTT. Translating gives CASSFGPPGNQPQHF.

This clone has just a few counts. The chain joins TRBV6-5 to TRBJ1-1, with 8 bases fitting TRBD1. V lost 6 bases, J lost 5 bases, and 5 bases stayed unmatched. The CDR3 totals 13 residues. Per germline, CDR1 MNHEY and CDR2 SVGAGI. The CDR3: CASSQGARTEAFF. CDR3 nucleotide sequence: TGTGCCAGCAGCCAGGGGGCGCGTACTGAAGCTTTCTTT.

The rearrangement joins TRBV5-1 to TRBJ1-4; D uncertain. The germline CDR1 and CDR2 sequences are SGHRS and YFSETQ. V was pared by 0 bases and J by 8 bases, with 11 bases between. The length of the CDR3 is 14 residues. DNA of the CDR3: TGCGCCAGCAGCTTGGGGACGGCTAGAGAAAAACTGTTTTTT. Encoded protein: CASSLGTAREKLFF.

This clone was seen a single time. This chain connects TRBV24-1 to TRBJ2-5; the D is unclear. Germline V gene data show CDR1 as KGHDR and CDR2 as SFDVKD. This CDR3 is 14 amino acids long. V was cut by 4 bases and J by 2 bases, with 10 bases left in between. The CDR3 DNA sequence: TGTGCCACCAGTGACCCCACTATACAAGAGACCCAGTACTTC. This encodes CATSDPTIQETQYF.

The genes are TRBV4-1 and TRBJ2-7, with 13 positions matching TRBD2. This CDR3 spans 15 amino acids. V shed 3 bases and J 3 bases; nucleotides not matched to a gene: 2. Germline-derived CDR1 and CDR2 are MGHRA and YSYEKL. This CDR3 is CASSQRLAGGYEQYF. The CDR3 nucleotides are TGCGCCAGCAGCCAGCGACTAGCGGGGGGCTACGAGCAGTACTTC.

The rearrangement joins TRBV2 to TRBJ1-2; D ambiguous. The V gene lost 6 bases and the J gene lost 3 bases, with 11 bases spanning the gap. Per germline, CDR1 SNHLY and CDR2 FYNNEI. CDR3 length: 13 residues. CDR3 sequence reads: CASRPTLDYGYTF. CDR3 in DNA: TGTGCCAGCAGGCCCACCCTGGACTATGGCTACACCTTC. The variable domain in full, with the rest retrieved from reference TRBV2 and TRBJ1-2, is EPEVTQTPSHQVTQMGQEVILRCVPISNHLYFYWYRQILGQKVEFLVSFYNNEISEKSEIFDDQFSVERPDGSNFTLKIRSTKLEDSAMYFCASRPTLDYGYTFGSGTRLTVV.

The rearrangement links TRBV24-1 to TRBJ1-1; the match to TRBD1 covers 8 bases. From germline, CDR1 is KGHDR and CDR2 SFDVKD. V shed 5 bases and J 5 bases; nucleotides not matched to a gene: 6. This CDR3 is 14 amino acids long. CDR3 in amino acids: CATSGQGARTEAFF. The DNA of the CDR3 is TGTGCCACCAGTGGTCAGGGGGCACGGACTGAAGCTTTCTTT.

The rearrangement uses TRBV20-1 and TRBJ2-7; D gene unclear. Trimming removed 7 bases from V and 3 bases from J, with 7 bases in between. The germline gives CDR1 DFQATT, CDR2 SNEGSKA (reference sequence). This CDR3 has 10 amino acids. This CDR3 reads CSGWDYEQYF. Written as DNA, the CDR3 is TGCAGTGGTTGGGACTACGAGCAGTACTTC.

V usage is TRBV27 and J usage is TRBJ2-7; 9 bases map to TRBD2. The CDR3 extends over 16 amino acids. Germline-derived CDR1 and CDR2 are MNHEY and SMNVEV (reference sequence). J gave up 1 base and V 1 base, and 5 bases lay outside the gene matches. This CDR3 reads CASSLWPSGVSYEQYF. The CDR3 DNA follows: TGTGCCAGCAGTTTATGGCCTAGCGGGGTTTCCTACGAGCAGTACTTC.

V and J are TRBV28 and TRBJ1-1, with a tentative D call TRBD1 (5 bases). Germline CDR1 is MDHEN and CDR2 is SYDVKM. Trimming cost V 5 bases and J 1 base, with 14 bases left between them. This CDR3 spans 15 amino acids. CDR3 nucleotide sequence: TGTGCCAGCAGTGTACCGGGACGGAGGAACACTGAAGCTTTCTTT. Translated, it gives CASSVPGRRNTEAFF.

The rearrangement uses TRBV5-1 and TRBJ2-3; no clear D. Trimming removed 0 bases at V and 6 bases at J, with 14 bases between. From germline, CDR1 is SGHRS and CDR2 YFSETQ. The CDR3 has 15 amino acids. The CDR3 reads CASSLDAGVSDTQYF. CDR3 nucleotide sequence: TGCGCCAGCAGCTTGGATGCTGGCGTTTCTGATACGCAGTATTTT.

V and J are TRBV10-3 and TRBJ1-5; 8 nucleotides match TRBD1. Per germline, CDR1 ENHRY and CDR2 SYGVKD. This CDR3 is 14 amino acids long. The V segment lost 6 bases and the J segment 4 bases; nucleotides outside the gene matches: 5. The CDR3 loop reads CAISGQGSNQPQHF. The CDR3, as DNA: TGTGCCATCAGCGGACAGGGATCAAATCAGCCCCAGCATTTT.

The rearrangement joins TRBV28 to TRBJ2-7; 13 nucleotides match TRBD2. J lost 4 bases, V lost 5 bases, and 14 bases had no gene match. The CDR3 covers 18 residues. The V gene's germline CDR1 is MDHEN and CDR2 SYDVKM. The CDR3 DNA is TGTGCCAGCAGTCCGTATGGACTAGCGGGAGATGGAAAGTACGAGCAGTACTTC. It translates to CASSPYGLAGDGKYEQYF.

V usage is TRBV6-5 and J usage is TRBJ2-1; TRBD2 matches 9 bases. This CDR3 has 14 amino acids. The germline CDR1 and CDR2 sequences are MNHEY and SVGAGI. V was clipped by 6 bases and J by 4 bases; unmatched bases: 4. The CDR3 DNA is TGTGCCAGCAGGATAGCGGGGGCTTACAATGAGCAGTTCTTC. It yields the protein CASRIAGAYNEQFF.